This TCR beta chain was found in a study of blood T cell repertoires in COVID-19. Study in general: Samples representing acute and convalescent COVID-19 were sourced from the United States, Italy and Spain. Sample material is recorded as cDNA or gDNA derived from T cells, B-cell-depleted T cells, or PBMCs.

Germline-derived CDR1 and CDR2 are SEHNR and FQNEAQ (reference sequence). V lost 2 bases and J 2 bases, leaving 7 bases between the germline ends. The CDR3 is made up of 14 amino acids. In the source study's methods: Amplified reference gene primers provided the basis for estimating nucleated cell counts. Sequencing used immunoSEQ multiplex PCR; TCRdb keeps in-frame clones, though not all of them. D and trimming were read from the DNA, whereas the V and J calls and clone size are those reported in that table. Of about 200,000 clones detected, 85% appear once; the ten largest clones hold approximately 5%.

Sample: peripheral blood. The clonotype comes from a woman aged 80 or older with acute or convalescent COVID-19. V is TRBV7-9 and J is TRBJ1-3; D unresolved. DNA of the CDR3: TGTGCCAGCAGCTTACACGGGGCTGGAAACACCATATATTTT. Its protein product is CASSLHGAGNTIYF.